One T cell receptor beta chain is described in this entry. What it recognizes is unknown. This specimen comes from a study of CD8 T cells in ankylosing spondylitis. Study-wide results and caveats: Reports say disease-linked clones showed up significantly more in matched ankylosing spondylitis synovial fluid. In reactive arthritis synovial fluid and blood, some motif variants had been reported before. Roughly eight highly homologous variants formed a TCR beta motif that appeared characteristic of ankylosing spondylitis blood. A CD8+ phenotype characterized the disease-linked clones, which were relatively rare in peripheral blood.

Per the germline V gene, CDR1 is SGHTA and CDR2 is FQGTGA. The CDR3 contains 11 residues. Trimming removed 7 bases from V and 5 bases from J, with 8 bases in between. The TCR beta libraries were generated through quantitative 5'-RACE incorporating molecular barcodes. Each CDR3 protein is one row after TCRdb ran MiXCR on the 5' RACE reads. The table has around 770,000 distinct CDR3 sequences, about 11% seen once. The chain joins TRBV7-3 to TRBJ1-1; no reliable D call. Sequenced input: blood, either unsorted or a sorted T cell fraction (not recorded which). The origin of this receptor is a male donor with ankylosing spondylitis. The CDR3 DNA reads TGTGCCAGCACTGGAGGAACTGAAGCTTTCTTT. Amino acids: CASTGGTEAFF.